This T cell receptor beta chain was documented in a study of T-cell reconstitution after alpha-beta-depleted transplantation in children. Regarding the study as a whole: It was surviving recipient T cells and thymic progenitors that gave some patients high TCRbeta diversity at day 60. The authors attributed T-cell counts and diversity one year after transplant mostly to newly produced T cells.

Trimming removed 6 bases from V and 2 bases from J; junction bases left unmatched: 7. From germline, CDR1 is MNHNS and CDR2 SASEGT. The CDR3 totals 15 residues. The sample holds many counts of this clonotype. What it binds is not known. Researchers prepared the TCRbeta library using unique molecular identifiers, the study reports. TCRdb called the PCR reads again in MiXCR, with one record for every CDR3 protein. The table shows 200,000 to 250,000 distinct CDR3 sequences, with approximately 10% occurring only once. This specimen was PBMCs, taken before TCRalphabeta/CD19-depleted stem cell transplant. J is TRBJ2-1 and V is TRBV6-1; 7 nucleotides agree with TRBD1. The origin of this receptor is a child less than two years old with acute myeloid leukemia, due to receive a stem cell transplant. CDR3 bases: TGTGCCAGCAGGTCCACAGGGGACCCCTACAATGAGCAGTTCTTC. Translating it yields CASRSTGDPYNEQFF.